Listed below are T cell receptor beta chains from one sample, sequenced in a study of OX40 agonist ivuxolimab in advanced cancers. Sequencing used immunoSEQ multiplex PCR; TCRdb keeps in-frame clones, though not all of them. The sample lists 100,000 to 150,000 clones, around 93% occurring once. The sample in question was CD4+ or CD8+ T cells sorted from blood, obtained in a trial of the OX40 agonist ivuxolimab. The source of these receptors is an adult with an advanced solid tumor such as melanoma, head and neck, liver or kidney cancer. Each CDR3 is given with its conserved first and last residue. D genes are given only for firm matches. Size is stated for part of the rows, as once, few or many counts, or as a class when the clone is expanded.

TRBJ1-4,14,TRBD1,TRBV6-5,-,CASSRGQGEEKLFF,TGTGCCAGCAGTCGGGGACAGGGGGAGGAAAAACTGTTTTTT
TRBJ2-3,16,-,TRBV18,-,CASSPRGELTRGTQYF,TGTGCCAGCTCACCAAGGGGCGAACTCACAAGGGGTACGCAGTATTTT
TRBJ1-3,14,-,TRBV27,-,CASSLSGYGNTIYF,TGTGCCAGCAGTTTATCGGGATATGGAAACACCATATATTTT
TRBJ2-1,16,-,TRBV9,few,CASGRTPSGPYNEQFF,TGTGCCAGCGGACGAACCCCGAGCGGTCCCTACAATGAGCAGTTCTTC
TRBJ2-3,18,TRBD2,TRBV11-2,-,CASSLFRVSGATGDTQYF,TGTGCCAGCAGCTTATTTCGTGTTAGCGGGGCCACCGGCGATACGCAGTATTTT
TRBJ1-2,14,TRBD1,TRBV28,once,CASSSRQGRSGYTF,TGTGCCAGCAGTTCGAGACAGGGGAGATCTGGCTACACCTTC
TRBJ2-7,13,-,TRBV19,-,CASSGRNSYEQYF,TGTGCCAGTAGTGGCCGAAACTCCTACGAGCAGTACTTC
TRBJ1-1,15,-,TRBV28,-,CASTDYHRGNTEAFF,TGTGCCAGCACCGATTATCATCGGGGAAACACTGAAGCTTTCTTT
TRBJ2-5,15,-,TRBV9,-,CASSVGRTQQETQYF,TGTGCCAGCAGCGTAGGACGGACCCAACAAGAGACCCAGTACTTC
TRBJ2-7,16,-,TRBV5-4,-,CASSLGGASGRDEQYF,TGTGCCAGCAGCTTGGGTGGGGCCTCGGGGCGCGACGAGCAGTACTTC
TRBJ2-5,16,-,TRBV7-2,once,CASSLEGGFPQETQYF,TGTGCCAGCAGCTTAGAGGGGGGCTTTCCCCAAGAGACCCAGTACTTC
TRBJ2-7,13,-,TRBV6-5,-,CASSFDGSYEQYF,TGTGCCAGCAGTTTCGACGGCTCCTACGAGCAGTACTTC
TRBJ1-6,13,-,TRBV9,-,CASSPRPNSPLHF,TGTGCCAGCAGCCCCCGGCCGAATTCACCCCTCCACTTT